The rows below give T cell receptor beta chains drawn from one sample of a study of breast tumors, draining lymph nodes, adjacent tissues. One entry per CDR3 protein results from TCRdb running MiXCR on the multiplex PCR reads. The sample yields about 89,000 distinct CDR3 sequences, approximately 30% seen once. The sequenced sample was axillary lymph node tissue. All receptors derive from a female donor with breast cancer. Some clones in this sample may be carry-over from other donors' samples. CDR3s include the opening cysteine and the closing phenylalanine or tryptophan. Fields, in order: CDR3 protein, CDR3 DNA, D gene, clone size, J gene, V gene. The D gene is left open where the match is weak. The size of a clone is reported for some rows only, either as once, few or many, or as a class for expanded clones.

CAWSVSGGNTIYF | TGTGCCTGGAGTGTATCAGGGGGAAACACCATATATTTT | NA | many | TRBJ1-3 | TRBV30
CASSPGQPWDFFYEQYF | TGTGCCAGCAGTCCGGGACAGCCTTGGGACTTCTTCTACGAGCAGTACTTC | NA | many | TRBJ2-7 | TRBV12-3/TRBV12-4
CSAKGAGELFF | TGCAGTGCTAAGGGGGCCGGGGAGCTGTTTTTT | NA | NA | TRBJ2-2 | TRBV20-1
CASSQRRGTHYF | TGCGCCAGCAGCCAACGGAGGGGGACCCACTACTTC | NA | NA | TRBJ2-5 | TRBV5-1
CAWSRGGGYGYTF | TGTGCCTGGAGTCGGGGAGGGGGCTATGGCTACACCTTC | NA | many | TRBJ1-2 | TRBV30
CASSFSLGYTF | TGTGCCAGCAGCTTCTCCTTGGGCTACACCTTC | NA | many | TRBJ1-2 | TRBV3-1
CASSQERTHTDTQYF | TGTGCCAGCAGCCAAGAAAGGACCCACACAGATACGCAGTATTTT | NA | NA | TRBJ2-3 | TRBV7-9
CASSEVIDRSETQYF | TGTGCCAGCAGTGAAGTGATAGACAGGTCGGAGACCCAGTACTTC | NA | many | TRBJ2-5 | TRBV25-1
CASSLGTSGLNEQFF | TGTGCCAGCAGCTTAGGGACTAGCGGGCTCAATGAGCAGTTCTTC | TRBD2 | many | TRBJ2-1 | TRBV7-2
CASSYGNEKLFF | TGTGCCAGCAGTTACGGTAACGAAAAACTGTTTTTT | NA | many | TRBJ1-4 | TRBV6-6
CASSPEQTSTDTQYF | TGTGCCAGCAGCCCAGAACAGACTAGCACAGATACGCAGTATTTT | NA | NA | TRBJ2-3 | TRBV4-2
CASSADGTNYGYTF | TGTGCCAGCAGCGCCGACGGAACTAACTATGGCTACACCTTC | NA | many | TRBJ1-2 | TRBV6-2/TRBV6-3
CASSSGATTGLGMGSSPLHF | TGTGCCAGCAGCTCGGGAGCGACTACAGGGTTGGGCATGGGATCTTCACCCCTCCACTTT | NA | NA | TRBJ1-6 | TRBV7-9
CRALATDTQYF | TGCAGGGCTCTAGCGACAGATACGCAGTATTTT | NA | many | TRBJ2-3 | TRBV20-1
CASAGTSVSYEQYF | TGTGCCAGCGCCGGGACTAGCGTATCCTACGAGCAGTACTTC | TRBD2 | many | TRBJ2-7 | TRBV5-8
CASSQTGTWTADTQYF | TGTGCCAGCAGCCAAACCGGGACTTGGACTGCAGATACGCAGTATTTT | NA | many | TRBJ2-3 | TRBV14
CSGQGLEGYTF | TGCAGCGGTCAGGGGCTCGAGGGCTACACCTTC | NA | many | TRBJ1-2 | TRBV29-1
CASSLKGVGNSPLHF | TGTGCCAGCAGCTTAAAGGGGGTAGGAAATTCACCCCTCCACTTT | NA | many | TRBJ1-6 | TRBV7-3
CASSRRGGLHEQYF | TGCGCCAGCAGCCGTAGAGGGGGTCTCCACGAGCAGTACTTC | NA | many | TRBJ2-7 | TRBV10-1
CASSPRDSLNSPLHF | TGTGCCAGCAGCCCAAGGGACAGCCTAAATTCACCCCTCCACTTT | TRBD1 | medium-sized | TRBJ1-6 | TRBV9
CASSRVRAETQYF | TGTGCCAGCAGCCGCGTGAGGGCAGAGACCCAGTACTTC | NA | many | TRBJ2-5 | TRBV3-1
CASSLARAVKTQYF | TGCGCCAGCAGCTTAGCTAGGGCAGTTAAGACCCAGTACTTC | NA | NA | TRBJ2-5 | TRBV11-3
CASSFGSPGNQPQHF | TGTGCCAGCAGCTTCGGTTCACCAGGAAATCAGCCCCAGCATTTT | NA | many | TRBJ1-5 | TRBV7-2
CASSYWQGDNQPQHF | TGTGCCAGCAGTTACTGGCAGGGGGACAATCAGCCCCAGCATTTT | TRBD1 | many | TRBJ1-5 | TRBV6-2/TRBV6-3
CASSLEAAGSYATNEKLFF | TGTGCCAGCAGCTTGGAGGCAGCCGGATCATATGCAACTAATGAAAAACTGTTTTTT | NA | NA | TRBJ1-4 | TRBV5-5
CASSPGPGGKLFF | TGTGCCAGCAGTCCGGGCCCTGGGGGGAAACTGTTTTTT | NA | NA | TRBJ1-4 | TRBV2
CASSSRVLSDTQYF | TGTGCCAGCAGCTCGCGGGTCTTGTCGGATACGCAGTATTTT | NA | NA | TRBJ2-3 | TRBV7-9
CASSETASGNTIYF | TGTGCCAGCAGTGAAACGGCCTCGGGAAACACCATATATTTT | NA | NA | TRBJ1-3 | TRBV2
CASSIWTGHSLLHF | TGTGCCAGCAGCATATGGACAGGACATTCGCTCCTCCACTTT | TRBD1 | NA | TRBJ1-6 | TRBV7-8
CASSLIGGFSYEQYF | TGTGCCAGCAGCTTAATCGGGGGATTTTCCTACGAGCAGTACTTC | NA | many | TRBJ2-7 | TRBV11-2
CSARDPKGAQGGYTF | TGCAGTGCTAGAGATCCTAAGGGGGCCCAAGGGGGCTACACCTTC | TRBD1 | many | TRBJ1-2 | TRBV20-1
CSVGDAGNTIYF | TGCAGCGTTGGGGACGCTGGAAACACCATATATTTT | NA | NA | TRBJ1-3 | TRBV29-1
CASSLGSSGSLETQYF | TGCGCCAGCAGCTTGGGGTCTAGCGGGAGTTTGGAGACCCAGTACTTC | TRBD2 | many | TRBJ2-5 | TRBV5-1
CASSIFGTGNTEAFF | TGTGCCAGTAGTATTTTTGGGACAGGCAACACTGAAGCTTTCTTT | TRBD1 | many | TRBJ1-1 | TRBV19
CASLTVLGSNEQFF | TGTGCCAGCTTAACGGTGCTGGGTTCAAATGAGCAGTTCTTC | NA | NA | TRBJ2-1 | TRBV11-2
CASSYAGTFQETQYF | TGTGCCAGCAGTTACGCCGGGACTTTCCAAGAGACCCAGTACTTC | NA | NA | TRBJ2-5 | TRBV6-2/TRBV6-3
CASSQRTGALSPLHF | TGTGCCAGCAGCCAGAGGACAGGGGCTTTATCACCCCTCCACTTT | TRBD1 | many | TRBJ1-6 | TRBV14
CATSGVRGTSGKPDTQYF | TGTGCCACCAGTGGGGTTAGGGGGACTAGCGGGAAACCGGATACGCAGTATTTT | TRBD2 | many | TRBJ2-3 | TRBV24-1
CASSGTYTDTQYF | TGTGCCAGCAGTGGGACTTACACAGATACGCAGTATTTT | NA | many | TRBJ2-3 | TRBV25-1
CASSLTSPTNEQFF | TGTGCCAGCAGCTTAACTAGCCCCACCAATGAGCAGTTCTTC | NA | many | TRBJ2-1 | TRBV11-2
CASSQDGVGGPDTQCF | TGCGCCAGCAGCCAAGATGGGGTTGGGGGACCAGATACGCAGTGTTTT | NA | NA | TRBJ2-3 | TRBV4-3